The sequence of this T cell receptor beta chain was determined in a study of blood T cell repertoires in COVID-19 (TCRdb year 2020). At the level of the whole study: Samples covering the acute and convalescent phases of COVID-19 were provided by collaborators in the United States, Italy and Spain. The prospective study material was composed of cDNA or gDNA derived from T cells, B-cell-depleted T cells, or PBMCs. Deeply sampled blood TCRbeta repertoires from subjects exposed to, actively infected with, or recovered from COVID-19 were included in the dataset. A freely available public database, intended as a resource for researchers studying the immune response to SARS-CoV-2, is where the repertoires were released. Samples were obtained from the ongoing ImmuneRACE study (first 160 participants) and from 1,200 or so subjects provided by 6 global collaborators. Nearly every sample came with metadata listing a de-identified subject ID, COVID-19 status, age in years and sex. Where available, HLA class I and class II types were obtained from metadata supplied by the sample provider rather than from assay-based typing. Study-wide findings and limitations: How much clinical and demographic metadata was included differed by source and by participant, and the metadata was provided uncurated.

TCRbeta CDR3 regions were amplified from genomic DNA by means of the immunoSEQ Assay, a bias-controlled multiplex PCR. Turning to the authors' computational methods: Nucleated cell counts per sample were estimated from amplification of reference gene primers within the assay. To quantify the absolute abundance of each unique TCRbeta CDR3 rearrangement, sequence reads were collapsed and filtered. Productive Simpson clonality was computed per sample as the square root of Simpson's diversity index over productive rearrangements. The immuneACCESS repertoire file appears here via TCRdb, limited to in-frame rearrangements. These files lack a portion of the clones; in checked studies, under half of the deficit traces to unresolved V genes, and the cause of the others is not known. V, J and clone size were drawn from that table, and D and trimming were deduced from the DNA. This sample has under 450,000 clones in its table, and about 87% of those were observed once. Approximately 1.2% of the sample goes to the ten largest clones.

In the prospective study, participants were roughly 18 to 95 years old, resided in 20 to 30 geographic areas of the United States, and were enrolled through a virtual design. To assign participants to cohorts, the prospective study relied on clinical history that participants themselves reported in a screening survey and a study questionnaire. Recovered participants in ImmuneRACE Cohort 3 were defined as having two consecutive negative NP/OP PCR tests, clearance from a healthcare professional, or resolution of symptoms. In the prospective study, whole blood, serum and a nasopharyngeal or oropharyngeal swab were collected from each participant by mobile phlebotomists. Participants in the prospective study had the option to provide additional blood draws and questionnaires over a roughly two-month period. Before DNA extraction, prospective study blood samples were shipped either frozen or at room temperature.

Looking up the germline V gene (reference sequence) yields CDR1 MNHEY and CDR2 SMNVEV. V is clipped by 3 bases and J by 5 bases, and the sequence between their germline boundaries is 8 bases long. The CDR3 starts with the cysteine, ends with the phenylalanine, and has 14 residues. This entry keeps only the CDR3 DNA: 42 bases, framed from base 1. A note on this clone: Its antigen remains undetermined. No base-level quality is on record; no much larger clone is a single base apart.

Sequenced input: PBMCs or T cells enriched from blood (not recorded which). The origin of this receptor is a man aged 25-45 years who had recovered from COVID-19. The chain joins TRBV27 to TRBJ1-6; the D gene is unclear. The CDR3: CASSFTGNNSPLHF. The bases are TGTGCCAGCAGTTTTACGGGGAATAATTCACCCCTCCACTTT.